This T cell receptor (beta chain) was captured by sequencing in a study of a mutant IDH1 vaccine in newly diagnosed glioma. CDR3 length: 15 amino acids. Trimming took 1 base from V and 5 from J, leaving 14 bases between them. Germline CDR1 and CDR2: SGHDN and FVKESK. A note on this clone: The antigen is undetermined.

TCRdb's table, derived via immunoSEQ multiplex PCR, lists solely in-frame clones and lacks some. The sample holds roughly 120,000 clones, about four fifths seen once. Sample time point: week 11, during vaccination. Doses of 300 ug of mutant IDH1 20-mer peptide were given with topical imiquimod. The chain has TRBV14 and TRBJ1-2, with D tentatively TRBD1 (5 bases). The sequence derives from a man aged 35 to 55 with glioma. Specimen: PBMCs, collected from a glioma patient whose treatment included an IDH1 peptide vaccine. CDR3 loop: CASSQVTVPGYGYTF. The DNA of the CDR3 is TGTGCCAGCAGCCAAGTGACAGTCCCAGGATATGGCTACACCTTC.